This T cell receptor (beta chain) was captured by sequencing in a study of identical twins (dated by TCRdb to about 2016). Notes on the research overall: The study deep-sequenced TCR alpha and beta repertoires from monozygotic twins, unrelated adults of various ages and cord blood to test whether fetal clonotypes persist. To rule out contamination, replicate twin experiments were performed at different times with different library preparation protocols.

This clonotype has only a few counts. Its binding antigen is unknown. The record has no base qualities; no much larger clone is one base away. Every donor was a healthy Caucasian. Three pairs of female monozygotic twins, all aged roughly 18 to 29 years, were included in the twin cohort. Positive isolation kits from Invitrogen were used to isolate CD4+ and CD8+ T cell populations. The library was obtained by 5' RACE. These reads were obtained on an Illumina HiSeq 2000. A universal primer binding site was introduced by template switching, and a unique molecular identifier was present in the final cDNA, enabling accurate counting of TCR cDNA molecules. First-strand cDNA for TCR alpha and beta chains was synthesized from specific primers in the conserved constant-segment region. To control for contamination, every cDNA library was double barcoded, receiving both a SMART-Mk sample barcode and Illumina barcodes. TruSeq adapter sequences, together with Illumina sample barcodes, were added in two successive PCR steps. The Illumina HiSeq platform was used with custom primers to sequence TCR alpha and beta cDNA libraries. Per the original workflow: MiGEC processed the raw reads to extract unique molecular identifiers, while MiXCR was used to determine the CDR3 positions. Recombination models were inferred per individual with the repgenHMM and IGoR tools using an EM algorithm. The tcR package in R was used for shared clonotype analysis, with sharing normalized by the product of cloneset sizes. Out-of-frame nonproductive sequences were analyzed to study raw recombination free of thymic and clonal selection effects. TCRdb handled the public reads itself, with Q25 trimming in fastp and clone calling in MiXCR, and kept productive beta chains. CDR3 protein duplicates are merged, each entry listing the most common genes and DNA. The V and J calls, along with clone size, are taken from TCRdb and not from the paper's own processing. The sample table holds about 530,000 distinct CDR3 sequences, of which about a fifth were seen once. The ten top clones hold approximately 0.49% of the sample.

The germline V gene gives CDR1 as KGHSH and CDR2 as LQKENI. After removal of 3 bases from V and 2 bases from J, the junction retains 8 bases not matched to a gene. Spanning cysteine to phenylalanine, the CDR3 consists of 16 amino acids. Just the 48-base CDR3 DNA is kept, in frame starting at base 1. The paper as a whole reports these results and caveats: Invariant T cells such as MAIT and iNKT could partly confound zero-insertion analyses, although diverse VJ usage argued against such confounding for most clonotypes. Abundant cord blood beta clonotypes had fewer insertions, young adult naive repertoires showed a similar but weaker trend, and memory repertoires showed no such trend. In monozygotic twins, recombination models systematically underestimated out-of-frame TCR alpha sharing, but the models matched the sharing seen between unrelated individuals. Excess twin sharing in beta out-of-frame sequences was weaker because fewer shared sequences lowered the signal-to-noise ratio. Because the same donors could not be followed over many years, conclusions were based on cross-sectional statistical analysis. Compared with coincidental sharing between unrelated individuals, out-of-frame TCR alpha sequences shared between twins had an excess of sequences with low generation probability.

The sample also formed part of further work on yellow fever vaccine responses in identical twins. Looking at the second paper: According to the authors, the vaccine-induced T cell response in identical twins seemed to be partly convergent and partly specific to each individual. Focusing on identical twins, the study followed the T cell clones that responded to the vaccine, and did so with precision.

The sequence was obtained from a woman under 30 in good health. The rearranged chain carries TRBV18 and TRBJ2-3; TRBD2 fits 7 bases in the junction. Sample: CD4+ T cells sorted from blood. At the DNA level, the sequence is TGTGCCAGCTCACCCATGGGGACTACCTTCACAGATACGCAGTATTTT. Translation gives CASSPMGTTFTDTQYF.